This section outlines one TCR beta chain sequence together with its context. The antigen remains unidentified. This entry is derived from a study of T cell responses to AZD1222 COVID-19 vaccine. Findings of the study overall: Donors were mostly white British, more females; clonal diversity possibly underestimated.

Sequencing was performed with immunoSEQ multiplex PCR; in TCRdb, only in-frame clones are kept and a portion is missing. The sample contains 150,000 to 200,000 clones, about 87% of which appear only once. V was cut by 4 bases and J by 2 bases, with 9 bases left in between. Germline V lookup: CDR1 SGHRS, CDR2 YFSETQ. CDR3 size: 13 residues. J is TRBJ1-2 and V is TRBV5-1; D not resolved. The sequenced sample was peripheral blood, obtained on day 0 of AZD1222 vaccination. This clonotype originated in an adult in good health. DNA of the CDR3: TGCGCCAGCAGCGAGGGTCCCAACTATGGCTACACCTTC. It specifies CASSEGPNYGYTF.